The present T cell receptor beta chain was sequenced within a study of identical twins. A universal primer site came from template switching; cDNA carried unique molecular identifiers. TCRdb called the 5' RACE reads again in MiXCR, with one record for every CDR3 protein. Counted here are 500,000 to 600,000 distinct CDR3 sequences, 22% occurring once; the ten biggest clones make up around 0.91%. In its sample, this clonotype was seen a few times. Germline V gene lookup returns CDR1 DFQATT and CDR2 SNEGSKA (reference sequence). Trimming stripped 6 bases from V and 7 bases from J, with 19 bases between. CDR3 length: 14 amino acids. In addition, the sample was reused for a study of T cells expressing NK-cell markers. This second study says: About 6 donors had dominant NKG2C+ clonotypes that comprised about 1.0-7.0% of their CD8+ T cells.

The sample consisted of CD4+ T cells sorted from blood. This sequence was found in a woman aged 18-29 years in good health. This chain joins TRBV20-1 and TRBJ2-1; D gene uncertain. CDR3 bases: TGCAGTGCCACCCTAGACGCAAATGGTAATGAGCAGTTCTTC. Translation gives CSATLDANGNEQFF.